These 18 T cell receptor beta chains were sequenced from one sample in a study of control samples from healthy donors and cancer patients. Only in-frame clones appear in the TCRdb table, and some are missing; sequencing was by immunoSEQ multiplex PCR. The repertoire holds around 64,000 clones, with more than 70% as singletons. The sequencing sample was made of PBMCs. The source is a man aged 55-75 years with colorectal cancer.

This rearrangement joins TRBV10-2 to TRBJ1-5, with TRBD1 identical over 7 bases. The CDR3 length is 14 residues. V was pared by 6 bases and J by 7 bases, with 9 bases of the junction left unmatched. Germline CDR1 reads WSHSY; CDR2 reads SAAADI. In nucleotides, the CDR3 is TGCGCCAGCAGGGCACAGGGGAGGTCACAGCCCCAGCATTTT. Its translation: CASRAQGRSQPQHF.

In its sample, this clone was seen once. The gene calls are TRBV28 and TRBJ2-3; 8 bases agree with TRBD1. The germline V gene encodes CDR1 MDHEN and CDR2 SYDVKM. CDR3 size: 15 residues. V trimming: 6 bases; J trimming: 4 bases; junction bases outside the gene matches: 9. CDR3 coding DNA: TGTGCCAGCAGCTCTGGACAGGGATGGGCAGATACGCAGTATTTT. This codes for CASSSGQGWADTQYF. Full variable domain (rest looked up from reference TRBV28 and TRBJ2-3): DVKVTQSSRYLVKRTGEKVFLECVQDMDHENMFWYRQDPGLGLRLIYFSYDVKMKEKGDIPEGYSVSREKKERFSLILESASTNQTSMYLCASSSGQGWADTQYFGPGTRLTVL.

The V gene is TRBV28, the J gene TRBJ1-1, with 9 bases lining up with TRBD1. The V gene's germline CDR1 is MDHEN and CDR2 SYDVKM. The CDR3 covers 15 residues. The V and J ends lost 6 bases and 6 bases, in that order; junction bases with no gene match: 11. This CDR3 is CASRSTGTGISEAFF. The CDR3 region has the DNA TGTGCCAGCAGATCTACCGGGACAGGGATCTCTGAAGCTTTCTTT.

The CDR3 reads CASSPGELAGVETQYF. The CDR3 DNA reads as TGTGCCAGCAGCCCAGGGGAGCTAGCGGGGGTAGAGACCCAGTACTTC. The chain links TRBV7-9 to TRBJ2-5; 10 nucleotides line up with TRBD2. This CDR3 is 16 amino acids long. The V and J ends lost 5 bases and 4 bases, in that order; junction bases with no gene match: 10. CDR1 and CDR2 (germline): SEHNR, FQNEAQ (reference sequence). The variable domain in full, with the rest retrieved from reference TRBV7-9 and TRBJ2-5, is DTGVSQNPRHKITKRGQNVTFRCDPISEHNRLYWYRQTLGQGPEFLTYFQNEAQLEKSRLLSDRFSAERPKGSFSTLEIQRTEQGDSAMYLCASSPGELAGVETQYFGPGTRLLVL.

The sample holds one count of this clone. CDR3 in DNA: TGTGCCAGCAGCTTTTGGACAGGACGAGTCAAAAACATTCAGTACTTC. This encodes CASSFWTGRVKNIQYF. This chain uses TRBV5-6 with TRBJ2-4; 7 bases line up with TRBD1. This CDR3 comprises 16 residues. CDR1 SGHDT and CDR2 YYEEEE come from the germline V gene. J gave up 3 bases and V 2 bases, and 8 bases lay outside the gene matches.

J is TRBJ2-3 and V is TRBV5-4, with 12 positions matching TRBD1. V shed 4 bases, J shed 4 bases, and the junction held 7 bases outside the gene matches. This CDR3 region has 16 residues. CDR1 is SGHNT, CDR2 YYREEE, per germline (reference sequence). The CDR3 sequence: CASSRPGTGGSDTQYF. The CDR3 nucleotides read TGTGCCAGCAGCCGACCAGGGACAGGGGGCTCAGATACGCAGTATTTT.

The CDR3 is CASSISPLGQPQHF. CDR3 coding DNA: TGTGCCAGTAGTATCTCCCCCTTGGGGCAGCCCCAGCATTTT. The chain has TRBV19 and TRBJ1-5; D remains ambiguous. The V gene lost 3 bases and the J gene lost 7 bases, with 13 bases spanning the gap. The germline gives CDR1 LNHDA, CDR2 SQIVND (reference sequence). The CDR3 sequence is 14 residues long.

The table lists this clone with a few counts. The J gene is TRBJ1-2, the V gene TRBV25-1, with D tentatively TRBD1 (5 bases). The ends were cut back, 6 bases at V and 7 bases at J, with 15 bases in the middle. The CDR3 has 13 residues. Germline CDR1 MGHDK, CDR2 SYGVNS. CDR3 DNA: TGTGCCAGCAGCCCCACGGGGGGGTCTGGCTACACCTTC. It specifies CASSPTGGSGYTF.

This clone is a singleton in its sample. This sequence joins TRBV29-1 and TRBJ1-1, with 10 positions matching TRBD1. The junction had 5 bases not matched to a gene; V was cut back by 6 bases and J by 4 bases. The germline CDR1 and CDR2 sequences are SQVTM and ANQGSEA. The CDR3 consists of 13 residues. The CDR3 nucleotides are TGCAGCGTGGAGACAGGGGGCGTCACTGAAGCTTTCTTT. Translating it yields CSVETGGVTEAFF.

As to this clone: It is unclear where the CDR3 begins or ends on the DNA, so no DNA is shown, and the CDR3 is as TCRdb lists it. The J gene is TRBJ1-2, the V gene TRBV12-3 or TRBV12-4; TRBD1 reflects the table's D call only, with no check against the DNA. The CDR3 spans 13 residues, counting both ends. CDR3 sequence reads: CASSPGQVGGGTF.

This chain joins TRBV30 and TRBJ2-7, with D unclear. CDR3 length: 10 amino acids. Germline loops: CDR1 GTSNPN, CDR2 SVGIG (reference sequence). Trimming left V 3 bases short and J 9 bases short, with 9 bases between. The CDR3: CAWSGQRQYF. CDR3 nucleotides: TGTGCCTGGAGCGGCCAGCGGCAGTACTTC. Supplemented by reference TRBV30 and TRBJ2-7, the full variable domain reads SQTIHQWPATLVQPVGSPLSLECTVEGTSNPNLYWYRQAAGRGLQLLFYSVGIGQISSEVPQNLSASRPQDRQFILSSKKLLLSDSGFYLCAWSGQRQYFGPGTRLTVT.

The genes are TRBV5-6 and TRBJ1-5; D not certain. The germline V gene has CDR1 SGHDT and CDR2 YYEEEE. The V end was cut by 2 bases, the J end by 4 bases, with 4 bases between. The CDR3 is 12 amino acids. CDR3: CASSFKNQPQHF. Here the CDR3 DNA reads TGTGCCAGCAGCTTTAAGAATCAGCCCCAGCATTTT.

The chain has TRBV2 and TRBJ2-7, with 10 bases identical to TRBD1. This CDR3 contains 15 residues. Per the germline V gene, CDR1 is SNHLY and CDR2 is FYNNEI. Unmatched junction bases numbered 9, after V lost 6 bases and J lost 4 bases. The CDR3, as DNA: TGTGCCAGCAGCGTTGGGACAGGGGCGATGTACGAGCAGTACTTC. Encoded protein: CASSVGTGAMYEQYF. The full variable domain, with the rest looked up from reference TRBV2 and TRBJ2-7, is EPEVTQTPSHQVTQMGQEVILRCVPISNHLYFYWYRQILGQKVEFLVSFYNNEISEKSEIFDDQFSVERPDGSNFTLKIRSTKLEDSAMYFCASSVGTGAMYEQYFGPGTRLTVT.

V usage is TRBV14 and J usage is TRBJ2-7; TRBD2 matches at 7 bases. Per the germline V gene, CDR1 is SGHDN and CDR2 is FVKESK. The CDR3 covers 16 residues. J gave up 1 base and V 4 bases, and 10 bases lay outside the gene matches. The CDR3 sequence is CASSPGSGIRSYEQYF. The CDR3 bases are TGTGCCAGCAGCCCGGGCAGCGGGATTAGGTCCTACGAGCAGTACTTC.

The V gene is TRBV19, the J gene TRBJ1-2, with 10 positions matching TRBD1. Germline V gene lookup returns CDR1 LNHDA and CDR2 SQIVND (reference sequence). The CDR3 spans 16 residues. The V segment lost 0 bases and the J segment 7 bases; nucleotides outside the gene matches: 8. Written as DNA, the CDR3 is TGTGCCAGTAGTATAGACCTCCGGGACAGGGGTTCTGGCTACACCTTC. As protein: CASSIDLRDRGSGYTF.

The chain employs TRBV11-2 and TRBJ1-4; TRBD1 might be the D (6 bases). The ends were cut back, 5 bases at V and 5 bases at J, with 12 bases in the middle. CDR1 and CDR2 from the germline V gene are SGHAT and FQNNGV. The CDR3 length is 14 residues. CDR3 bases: TGTGCCAGCAGCACCAGGGGATTGAATGAAAAACTGTTTTTT. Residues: CASSTRGLNEKLFF.

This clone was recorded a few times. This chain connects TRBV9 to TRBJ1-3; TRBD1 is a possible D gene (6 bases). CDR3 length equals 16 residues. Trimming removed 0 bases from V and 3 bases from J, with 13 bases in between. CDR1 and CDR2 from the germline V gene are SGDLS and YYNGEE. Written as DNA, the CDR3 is TGTGCCAGCAGCGTAGGGGCCGCAGGGGATGGAAACACCATATATTTT. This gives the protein CASSVGAAGDGNTIYF.

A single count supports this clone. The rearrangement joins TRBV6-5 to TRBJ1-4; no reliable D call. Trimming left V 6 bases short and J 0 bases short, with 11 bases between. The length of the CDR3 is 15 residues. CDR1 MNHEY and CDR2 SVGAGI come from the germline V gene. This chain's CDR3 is CASRRNVATNEKLFF. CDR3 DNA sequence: TGTGCCAGCAGGCGGAATGTTGCAACTAATGAAAAACTGTTTTTT.